The 6 T cell receptor beta chains below come from one sample, sequenced in a study of regulatory T cells in long-lasting Graves disease. Construction of TCR beta libraries relied on iRepertoire HTBI primers and on Arm-PCR targeting CDR3 regions. Using its own MiXCR run on the multiplex PCR reads, TCRdb lists one record per CDR3 protein. The repertoire has approximately 540,000 distinct CDR3 sequences, approximately 12% of them found once; the top ten carry over 7%. Time point defined: newly diagnosed GD, antithyroid drugs for less than 3 months. Generation of the TCR library employed RNA extracted from PBMCs. These sequences were also reported in another study, on T cells in Graves' hyperthyroidism and ophthalmopathy.

The source was peripheral blood mononuclear cells (PBMCs), collected at new diagnosis, from a patient treated with antithyroid drugs. The receptor source for this set is a woman between 25 and 40 years old with Graves disease.

At least ten counts were recorded for this clonotype. The genes are TRBV2 and TRBJ2-1, with 11 bases lining up with TRBD1. The CDR3 length is 15 residues. V lost 4 bases and J lost 7; bases outside the gene matches: 6. The germline CDR1 and CDR2 sequences are SNHLY and FYNNEI. CDR3: CASSGEGTGGNEQFF. As DNA, the CDR3 is TGTGCCAGCAGTGGAGAGGGGACAGGGGGGAATGAGCAGTTCTTC.

In its sample, this clonotype was seen many times. This chain uses TRBV11-2 with TRBJ2-1, with no clear D. Trimming shortened V by 5 bases and J by 11 bases, and 10 bases separated the two germline ends. Germline V gene lookup returns CDR1 SGHAT and CDR2 FQNNGV. This CDR3 spans 11 amino acids. CDR3 sequence (DNA): TGTGCCAGCAGCCCGGATATTAAGCAGTTCTTC. This encodes CASSPDIKQFF. Looking up the rest from reference TRBV11-2 and TRBJ2-1 gives the full variable domain: EAGVAQSPRYKIIEKRQSVAFWCNPISGHATLYWYQQILGQGPKLLIQFQNNGVVDDSQLPKDRFSAERLKGVDSTLKIQPAKLEDSAVYLCASSPDIKQFFGPGTRLTVL.

This clonotype was counted many times. This sequence joins TRBV28 and TRBJ2-7; 10 nucleotides match TRBD1. Germline values: CDR1 MDHEN, CDR2 SYDVKM. This CDR3 has 20 residues. The trim removed 5 bases at V and 3 bases at J, leaving 22 bases unmatched. CDR3 in DNA: TGTGCCAGCAGTCCCCTAGCCGGGACAGGGGATGTTTGGCGACTCTACGAGCAGTACTTC. It translates to CASSPLAGTGDVWRLYEQYF.

This clonotype was detected many times. The chain carries TRBV7-9 and TRBJ1-1; D gene uncertain. V lost 1 base and J lost 1, with 10 bases in between. Looked up from germline, CDR1 is SEHNR and CDR2 is FQNEAQ (reference sequence). This CDR3 has 15 residues. CDR3 DNA: TGTGCCAGCAGCTTAGGGCTAGGAGAGAACACTGAAGCTTTCTTT. This encodes CASSLGLGENTEAFF.

Note on this clonotype: The CDR3 carries no conserved terminal phenylalanine or tryptophan, so it likely arises from a read error. No DNA is shown, since the ends of the CDR3 on it are uncertain; the CDR3 is the one TCRdb lists. The chain couples TRBV2 to TRBJ1-4; the table assigns TRBD1, which was not confirmed against the DNA. The germline gives CDR1 SNHLY, CDR2 FYNNEI. 13 amino acids form the CDR3, both terminal residues included. The CDR3 spells CASRDRTNEKLLS.

This clonotype occurred many times. The V call is TRBV7-3, the J call TRBJ2-7; the D gene is possibly TRBD2 (6 bases). The CDR3 length is 15 residues. The germline V gene has CDR1 SGHTA and CDR2 FQGTGA. The V and J ends lost 2 bases and 1 base respectively, with 12 bases between them. The CDR3 DNA reads as TGTGCCAGCAGCTTAGAGCGCGGGATGTCCTACGAGCAGTACTTC. Amino acids: CASSLERGMSYEQYF.